Listed below are T cell receptor beta chains from one sample, sequenced in a study of blood T cell repertoires in COVID-19. The table came from immunoSEQ multiplex PCR; TCRdb's copy has only in-frame clones and leaves some out. The sample has 55,000 to 65,000 clones, over 75% seen once. The sequenced material came from peripheral blood. These TCRs come from a man older than 75 in a cohort sampled during active COVID-19. Both conserved end residues are trimmed from each CDR3. The order of the fields is clone size, J gene, V gene, CDR3 protein. Clone size is given for some rows only: seen once, a few or many times, or a class if the clone is expanded.

once TRBJ2-7 TRBV10-3 AISESLAGGDWSIEQY
few TRBJ2-1 TRBV7-3 ASSLRGLNNEQF
. TRBJ2-3 TRBV30 AWSGDWVHTDTQY
. TRBJ2-6 TRBV15 ATSNPGTGPYSGANVLT
. TRBJ1-1 TRBV5-1 ASSLESGRSEAF
few TRBJ2-1 TRBV5-1 ASSPVEGAYNEQF
. TRBJ2-2 TRBV7-8 ASSLLLAGGRGGELF
. TRBJ2-2 TRBV5-6 ASSLQGPNTGELF
. TRBJ2-1 TRBV11-1 ASSLGLAGGRDEQF
. TRBJ2-3 TRBV6-5 ASRGLDTDTQY
. TRBJ1-1 TRBV5-1 ASSLWDRNTEAF
few TRBJ1-6 TRBV4-2 ASSQEGGNSPLH
once TRBJ2-5 TRBV5-6 ASRFGLAGGQETQY
. TRBJ2-3 TRBV9 ASSVGGHYTDTQY
. TRBJ2-7 TRBV6-5 ASLSYEQY
few TRBJ1-4 TRBV19 ASRVSGTSEKLF
. TRBJ2-7 TRBV4-3 ASSQAPDRGDEQY
. TRBJ2-5 TRBV30 AWNRQGTETQY
. TRBJ1-5 TRBV19 ASSIPQDNQPQH
. TRBJ2-7 TRBV5-6 ASSLNRGRYEQY
. TRBJ2-7 TRBV4-2 ASSGWEGAYEQY
. TRBJ2-3 TRBV7-2 ASSPQGASLDTQY
. TRBJ1-2 TRBV5-4 ASSSRGGDDYGYT
once TRBJ2-3 TRBV10-2 ASRAGTIRSSTDTQY
. TRBJ2-7 TRBV30 AWWDRGREQY
. TRBJ2-5 TRBV18 ASSRDTQETQY
. TRBJ2-1 TRBV27 ASSPRQGAYNEQF
. TRBJ2-3 TRBV5-1 ASTLFSGTGTDTQY
. TRBJ1-1 TRBV5-4 ASSLQGMNTEAF
. TRBJ2-3 TRBV30 AWSSGLATDTQY
. TRBJ2-1 TRBV5-1 ASSSLAGRTNEQF
. TRBJ2-7 TRBV6-1 ASSEAMAVSPYEQY
. TRBJ2-5 TRBV5-1 ASSLGGGKETQY
. TRBJ2-1 TRBV24-1 ATSESGVGNEQF
. TRBJ2-7 TRBV1 TSSQDTHSGVEQY
. TRBJ1-6 TRBV6-5 ASIPTGANSPLH
. TRBJ2-1 TRBV6-5 ASSYGRGTYNEQF
. TRBJ2-2 TRBV4-2 ASSQGRLAGKVGELF
few TRBJ2-7 TRBV7-6 ASSAGQGASYEQY
many TRBJ1-1 TRBV6-2/TRBV6-3 ASSYDRGGTNTEAF
once TRBJ2-3 TRBV5-4 ASSSHVFDGRTRGDTQY
. TRBJ2-7 TRBV6-5 ASKAPGTSYEQY
. TRBJ1-1 TRBV19 ASSPGTGGFFLTEAF
. TRBJ2-1 TRBV9 ASSVDAGSYNEQF
. TRBJ2-2 TRBV5-1 ASSLGLAGGSNTGELF
. TRBJ2-2 TRBV18 ASSPRVTGELF
. TRBJ1-1 TRBV3-1/TRBV3-2 ASSLRDRVSLNTEAF